These T cell receptor beta chains were read from a single sample in a study of cytomegalovirus exposure and HLA in healthy donors. Assay used: immunoSEQ multiplex PCR; TCRdb lists only in-frame clones, some missing. The sample includes some 120,000 clones, about 89% of them seen just once. Sequencing was done on a sample of PBMCs. The receptors here all came from a woman aged 18 to 35 in good health and CMV-seronegative. Both conserved end residues are part of each CDR3. The order of the fields is J gene, clone size, V gene, CDR3 length, D gene, CDR3 DNA, CDR3 protein. D genes are given only for firm matches. Size tells how often a clone was seen (once, few, many) or the class of an expanded clone, and some rows leave it out.

J: TRBJ2-4
size: .
V: TRBV11-2
length: 14
D: TRBD1
DNA: TGTGCCAGCAGCACAGGGGTAGCCAAAAACATTCAGTACTTC
CDR3: CASSTGVAKNIQYF

J: TRBJ2-1
size: once
V: TRBV6-6
length: 16
D: TRBD2
DNA: TGTGCCAGCAGTTACTCGCTAGCGGGAGACGGTAATGAGCAGTTCTTC
CDR3: CASSYSLAGDGNEQFF

J: TRBJ2-5
size: .
V: TRBV5-1
length: 15
D: TRBD2
DNA: TGCGCCAGCAGCTTGGCTAGCGGGAGAGAAGAGACCCAGTACTTC
CDR3: CASSLASGREETQYF

J: TRBJ2-7
size: .
V: TRBV13
length: 17
D: TRBD2
DNA: TGTGCCGGCAGCTCCGGGACTAGCGGGCCAAGGGCCTACGAGCAGTACTTC
CDR3: CAGSSGTSGPRAYEQYF

J: TRBJ2-7
size: .
V: TRBV19
length: 15
D: .
DNA: TGTGCCAGTAGTATTGGGGGTGGGGGCCCTTACGAGCAGTACTTC
CDR3: CASSIGGGGPYEQYF

J: TRBJ1-5
size: .
V: TRBV6-1
length: 13
D: .
DNA: TGTGCCAGCTTCTGGTCAGGGGATCGGCCCCAGCATTTT
CDR3: CASFWSGDRPQHF

J: TRBJ2-2
size: .
V: TRBV11-2
length: 15
D: TRBD1
DNA: TGTGCCAGCAGCTTGGGGGACAGCCTCACCGGGGAGCTGTTTTTT
CDR3: CASSLGDSLTGELFF

J: TRBJ2-7
size: .
V: TRBV28
length: 13
D: .
DNA: TGTGCCAGCAGGCCCGGACAGCCCTACGAGCAGTACTTC
CDR3: CASRPGQPYEQYF

J: TRBJ2-7
size: .
V: TRBV2
length: 13
D: .
DNA: TGTGCCAGCAGTTTGGACAGCCTTAAGGAGCAGTACTTC
CDR3: CASSLDSLKEQYF

J: TRBJ2-3
size: .
V: TRBV9
length: 15
D: TRBD2
DNA: TGTGCCAGCAGCTCCCGGGAGGGCGTCTCAGATACGCAGTATTTT
CDR3: CASSSREGVSDTQYF

J: TRBJ2-6
size: .
V: TRBV30
length: 14
D: TRBD2
DNA: TGTGCCTTGACTAGCGGGCGGGGGGCCAACGTCCTGACTTTC
CDR3: CALTSGRGANVLTF

J: TRBJ1-4
size: .
V: TRBV28
length: 14
D: TRBD1
DNA: TGTGCCAGCATCCAGACAGGGGAGGACGAAAAACTGTTTTTT
CDR3: CASIQTGEDEKLFF

J: TRBJ2-1
size: .
V: TRBV10-3
length: 19
D: TRBD2
DNA: TGTGCCATCAGTGAGACTAAACCGGGACTAGCGGGAGCGTACAATGAGCAGTTCTTC
CDR3: CAISETKPGLAGAYNEQFF

J: TRBJ2-1
size: .
V: TRBV19
length: 13
D: .
DNA: TGTGCCAGTGTACACAGGGTAACAAATGAGCAGTTCTTC
CDR3: CASVHRVTNEQFF

J: TRBJ2-1
size: .
V: TRBV18
length: 14
D: TRBD2
DNA: TGTGCCAGCTCACCGGGACTAAGTTACAATGAGCAGTTCTTC
CDR3: CASSPGLSYNEQFF